This T cell receptor (beta chain) was sequenced for a study of identical twins. Findings and limits, study-wide: Abundant cord blood beta clonotypes carried fewer insertions; memory repertoires showed none. Conclusions relied on cross-sectional statistical analysis, not following the same donors. Beta out-of-frame sequences showed weaker excess sharing between twins.

TCRdb re-derived calls from the 5' RACE reads in MiXCR, one entry per CDR3 protein. The sample includes 300,000 to 400,000 distinct CDR3 sequences, roughly an eighth of them seen just once. The CDR3 extends over 17 amino acids. V was clipped by 3 bases and J by 4 bases; unmatched bases: 18. Per the germline V gene, CDR1 is DFQATT and CDR2 is SNEGSKA (reference sequence). Of note for this clonotype: Its antigen is unknown.

These data are also associated with another study on yellow fever vaccine responses in identical twins. That source notes: As reported, the vaccine T cell response of twins seemed partly convergent and partly personalized.

This TCR was sampled from a woman under 30 in good health. The specimen sequenced was CD8+ T cells sorted from blood. The chain joins TRBV20-1 to TRBJ2-7; TRBD1 matches 7 bases. CDR3 sequence (DNA): TGCAGTGCTAGGGGGTTGACTTGGGGACAGAAACTTTACGAGCAGTACGTC. Translated: CSARGLTWGQKLYEQYV.